These 23 T cell receptor beta chains were sequenced from one sample in a study of CXCR3-negative and CXCR3-positive naive CD8 T cells. Findings and caveats of the study: CXCR3-expressing naive cells carried TRB CDR3s more hydrophobic than those of CXCR3-negative naive cells.

All TRB cDNA libraries came from 5' RACE performed with UMI labels. TCRdb reprocessed the 5' RACE reads and keeps a single row for each CDR3 protein, giving no DNA. The sample data list fewer than 90,000 distinct CDR3 sequences. The antigens of these receptors remain unknown. The sequenced sample consisted of naive CXCR3+ CD8+ T cells from blood. Subset of the sample: CD45RO-CCR7+CD27+CD95- naive CD8+ T cells expressing CXCR3 (TNR3+). These receptors all stem from a human donor in good health. Some clones in this sample may be carry-over from other donors' samples.

This chain's CDR3 is CSVDDGLTDTQYF. The chain is built from TRBV29-1 and TRBJ2-3; the TCRdb D gene call, TRBD2, has no DNA to confirm it. CDR1 SQVTM and CDR2 ANQGSEA come from the germline V gene. CDR3 length equals 13 residues.

The chain uses TRBV10-3 and TRBJ1-1; the D gene TCRdb calls, TRBD1, cannot be checked with no DNA. CDR1 is ENHRY and CDR2 is SYGVKD in the germline V gene. This CDR3 contains 13 residues. The CDR3 loop reads CATEDGINTEAFF.

The genes are TRBV6-5 and TRBJ2-7; with no DNA, the TCRdb D assignment of TRBD1 cannot be verified. The CDR3 extends over 14 amino acids. Looked up from germline, CDR1 is MNHEY and CDR2 is SVGAGI. The CDR3 loop reads CASSYRGQAYEQYF.

The chain combines TRBV28 with TRBJ2-2; TCRdb returns TRBD2, unconfirmable since there is no DNA. CDR1 is MDHEN, CDR2 SYDVKM, per germline. The CDR3 runs to 15 residues. Here the CDR3 reads CASSYSGRNTGEPFF.

The chain couples TRBV12-5 to TRBJ2-1; TCRdb designates TRBD1, a call that cannot be tested without DNA. This CDR3 spans 15 amino acids. Per the germline V gene, CDR1 is LGHNT and CDR2 is FRNRAP. The CDR3: CASGLPSGTNNEQFF.

J is TRBJ2-5 and V is TRBV25-1; checking the TCRdb D call of TRBD2 is not possible without DNA. In germline, CDR1 is MGHDK, CDR2 SYGVNS. The CDR3 has 14 amino acids. CDR3 sequence reads: CASSEGSGAETQYF.

The V gene is TRBV12-3 or TRBV12-4, the J gene TRBJ1-1. The CDR3 totals 12 residues. CDR3 region: CATSVVNTEAFF.

This chain connects TRBV7-2 to TRBJ2-6. Germline loops: CDR1 SGHTA, CDR2 FQGNSA. CDR3 length equals 15 residues. The CDR3 here is CASSSPRAGANVLTF. Full variable domain (outside the CDR3, taken from reference TRBV7-2 and TRBJ2-6): GAGVSQSPSNKVTEKGKDVELRCDPISGHTALYWYRQSLGQGLEFLIYFQGNSAPDKSGLPSDRFSAERTGGSVSTLTIQRTQQEDSAVYLCASSSPRAGANVLTFGAGSRLTVL.

J is TRBJ2-5 and V is TRBV28; the TRBD1 assignment by TCRdb is unverifiable without DNA. Germline assignment: CDR1 MDHEN and CDR2 SYDVKM. The CDR3 sequence is 14 residues long. The CDR3 region is CASSSTGGEETQYF. Variable domain in full (rest from reference TRBV28 and TRBJ2-5): DVKVTQSSRYLVKRTGEKVFLECVQDMDHENMFWYRQDPGLGLRLIYFSYDVKMKEKGDIPEGYSVSREKKERFSLILESASTNQTSMYLCASSSTGGEETQYFGPGTRLLVL.

J is TRBJ1-1 and V is TRBV27. The germline CDR1 and CDR2 sequences are MNHEY and SMNVEV (reference sequence). CDR3 length: 13 amino acids. The CDR3 protein is CASSFSVNTEAFF.

The V gene is TRBV27, the J gene TRBJ1-2; as DNA is missing, the TRBD1 call by TCRdb cannot be tested. CDR1 and CDR2 (germline): MNHEY, SMNVEV (reference sequence). CDR3 size: 15 residues. The CDR3 region is CASSLATGEKNGYTF.

The V call is TRBV7-2, the J call TRBJ2-7. From germline, CDR1 is SGHTA and CDR2 FQGNSA. The CDR3 is made up of 11 amino acids. CDR3 sequence: CASSSDYEQYF.

The rearrangement links TRBV20-1 to TRBJ2-3; lacking DNA, the TRBD2 call made by TCRdb goes unchecked. This CDR3 region has 15 residues. In germline, CDR1 is DFQATT, CDR2 SNEGSKA (reference sequence). CDR3 protein: CSARPSGANWDTQYF.

This chain uses TRBV12-3 or TRBV12-4 with TRBJ1-6. There are 12 residues in the CDR3. The CDR3 loop reads CASSFVGSPLHF.

V usage is TRBV6-1 and J usage is TRBJ2-4. There are 14 residues in the CDR3. From germline, CDR1 is MNHNS and CDR2 SASEGT. Here the CDR3 reads CASSVVSPKNIQYF.

The chain recombines TRBV20-1 with TRBJ2-2. CDR3 length equals 13 residues. Germline V gene sequence: CDR1 DFQATT, CDR2 SNEGSKA (reference sequence). CDR3 region: CSIEAPNTGELFF.

V usage is TRBV4-3 and J usage is TRBJ2-7; TCRdb's assignment of TRBD2 cannot be checked, as there is no DNA. The CDR3 is 13 amino acids. CDR1 is LGHNA, CDR2 YSLEER, per germline. The chain's CDR3 is CASSQEGWEQQYF.

The V gene is TRBV29-1, the J gene TRBJ2-2. The germline gives CDR1 SQVTM, CDR2 ANQGSEA. The CDR3 has 14 residues. The CDR3 loop is CSVEVLDSTGELFF.

The chain has TRBV28 and TRBJ1-2; TCRdb returns TRBD1, unconfirmable since there is no DNA. From germline, CDR1 is MDHEN and CDR2 SYDVKM. The CDR3 runs to 13 residues. The CDR3 protein is CASSLRGGYGYTF.

This sequence joins TRBV5-5 and TRBJ2-7; TCRdb calls TRBD1, which cannot be checked without DNA. Germline V gene data show CDR1 as SGHKS and CDR2 as YYEKEE (reference sequence). CDR3 size: 13 residues. Here the CDR3 reads CASSLWDGYEQYF.

This sequence joins TRBV28 and TRBJ2-7; TCRdb's D call of TRBD1 is untestable without DNA. Germline lookup yields CDR1 MDHEN and CDR2 SYDVKM. This CDR3 region has 12 residues. CDR3 sequence: CASSKQGREQYF.

The chain carries TRBV29-1 and TRBJ1-3; no DNA is available, so the TRBD1 call from TCRdb remains unchecked. This CDR3 is 13 amino acids long. The germline V gene encodes CDR1 SQVTM and CDR2 ANQGSEA. CDR3 in amino acids: CSVPGTDGNTIYF.

V is TRBV29-1 and J is TRBJ2-6; TCRdb picks TRBD1, but there is no DNA to check that call. The CDR3 has 20 residues. Per the germline V gene, CDR1 is SQVTM and CDR2 is ANQGSEA. The CDR3 reads CSVESGTGTGYLAGANVLTF.